The 22 T cell receptor beta chains listed next were all sequenced from one sample in a study of CD8+ T cells in alopecia areata. RNA was isolated and reverse transcribed to cDNA, the sequencing template. Assay used: immunoSEQ multiplex PCR; TCRdb lists only in-frame clones, some missing. The top ten hold 1.7% of the sample, which has about 180,000 clones, around 63% seen once. The material sequenced was CD4+ T cells sorted from blood, taken at week 0. The receptor source for this set is a human donor with alopecia areata.

This clone appeared a few times. This sequence joins TRBV30 and TRBJ2-1; D may be TRBD1 (5 bases). The ends were cut back, 2 bases at V and 4 bases at J, with 9 bases in the middle. This CDR3 is built from 13 residues. The germline V gene encodes CDR1 GTSNPN and CDR2 SVGIG (reference sequence). The CDR3 DNA is TGTGCCTGGAGTTCAAAGGGGTACAATGAGCAGTTCTTC. Its protein is CAWSSKGYNEQFF. Drawing the rest from reference TRBV30 and TRBJ2-1, the complete variable domain is SQTIHQWPATLVQPVGSPLSLECTVEGTSNPNLYWYRQAAGRGLQLLFYSVGIGQISSEVPQNLSASRPQDRQFILSSKKLLLSDSGFYLCAWSSKGYNEQFFGPGTRLTVL.

This clone was seen a single time. This chain links TRBV25-1 with TRBJ2-7; 8 bases line up with TRBD2. V dropped 5 bases and J dropped 4; count of bases not matched to a gene: 1. CDR1 and CDR2 (germline): MGHDK, SYGVNS. CDR3 length: 12 residues. The CDR3, as DNA: TGTGCCAGCAGTCGGGGGGGGTACGAGCAGTACTTC. This gives the protein CASSRGGYEQYF.

V and J are TRBV29-1 and TRBJ2-2; no reliable D call. Germline CDR1 is SQVTM and CDR2 is ANQGSEA. The V gene lost 6 bases and the J gene lost 4 bases, with 9 bases spanning the gap. This CDR3 is 12 amino acids long. The CDR3 spells CSVKMITGELFF. CDR3 bases: TGCAGCGTCAAAATGATCACCGGGGAGCTGTTTTTT.

This clone has a handful of counts. The rearrangement links TRBV14 to TRBJ1-6; no clear D. Germline loops: CDR1 SGHDN, CDR2 FVKESK. Trimming took 0 bases from V and 10 from J, leaving 13 bases between them. The CDR3 spans 15 residues. The CDR3 protein is CASSQELVPRSPLHF. The CDR3 DNA is TGTGCCAGCAGCCAAGAGTTAGTCCCAAGGTCACCCCTCCACTTT.

This chain links TRBV4-1 with TRBJ2-2; D is uncertain. Trimming removed 0 bases at V and 2 bases at J, with 19 bases between. The germline V gene has CDR1 MGHRA and CDR2 YSYEKL. The CDR3 covers 19 residues. The CDR3 nucleotides are TGCGCCAGCAGCCAAGAACTCTCTAAGGTAGCCGCCAACACCGGGGAGCTGTTTTTT. It specifies CASSQELSKVAANTGELFF.

This clone showed up just a few times. The genes are TRBV5-1 and TRBJ2-2; D is unresolved. The germline V and J ends were trimmed by 0 bases and 0 bases, with 6 bases remaining between them. CDR1 and CDR2 from the germline V gene are SGHRS and YFSETQ. This CDR3 has 15 amino acids. The CDR3 DNA is TGCGCCAGCAGCTTGGAGGCAGCGAACACCGGGGAGCTGTTTTTT. This codes for CASSLEAANTGELFF.

The chain couples TRBV25-1 to TRBJ2-2, with D possibly being TRBD1 or TRBD2 (6 bases each). Trimming stripped 2 bases from V and 7 bases from J, with 11 bases between. The CDR3 covers 14 residues. Per the germline V gene, CDR1 is MGHDK and CDR2 is SYGVNS. CDR3 nucleotide sequence: TGTGCCAGCAGTGAACGGGGGCGTGGCGGGGAGCTGTTTTTT. Residues: CASSERGRGGELFF.

The V and J genes are TRBV7-3 and TRBJ2-7; D gene uncertain. The CDR3 covers 14 residues. V was shortened by 2 bases and J by 3 bases, with 11 bases between the two germline ends. The germline V gene encodes CDR1 SGHTA and CDR2 FQGTGA. CDR3 protein: CASSLDSVFYEQYF. In DNA form, the CDR3 reads TGTGCCAGCAGCTTAGATTCGGTATTCTACGAGCAGTACTTC.

The rearrangement links TRBV5-1 to TRBJ1-1; 10 bases are shared with TRBD1. Germline CDR1 and CDR2: SGHRS and YFSETQ. J lost 7 bases, V lost 0 bases, and 6 bases had no gene match. The CDR3 is 15 residues long. The CDR3 sequence is CASSLGRQGAVEAFF. CDR3 nucleotides: TGCGCCAGCAGCTTGGGCCGACAGGGGGCCGTTGAAGCTTTCTTT. The variable domain in full, completed from reference TRBV5-1 and TRBJ1-1, reads KAGVTQTPRYLIKTRGQQVTLSCSPISGHRSVSWYQQTPGQGLQFLFEYFSETQRNKGNFPGRFSGRQFSNSRSEMNVSTLELGDSALYLCASSLGRQGAVEAFFGQGTRLTVV.

The chain employs TRBV7-8 and TRBJ2-4; TRBD1 aligns across 7 bases. The CDR3 runs to 15 residues. V dropped 5 bases and J dropped 1; count of bases not matched to a gene: 5. Germline CDR1 reads SGHVS; CDR2 reads FQNEAQ. DNA of the CDR3: TGTGCCAGCAGCCAAGACAGGGCGGCCAAAAACATTCAGTACTTC. This gives the protein CASSQDRAAKNIQYF.

The CDR3 loop reads CASSHDQETQYF. CDR3 DNA: TGCGCCAGCAGCCATGACCAAGAGACCCAGTACTTC. This chain joins TRBV5-1 and TRBJ2-5; D unclear. Trimming took off 4 bases at V and 0 bases at J, with 4 bases between the two ends. This CDR3 spans 12 amino acids. Germline assignment: CDR1 SGHRS and CDR2 YFSETQ.

There are a few counts of this clone. The chain is built from TRBV30 and TRBJ1-1, with 7 bases lining up with TRBD1. CDR1 is GTSNPN, CDR2 SVGIG, per germline (reference sequence). Unmatched junction bases numbered 5, after V lost 3 bases and J lost 1 base. This CDR3 has 14 residues. The CDR3 loop reads CAWRRGQSNTEAFF. The CDR3 DNA sequence: TGTGCCTGGAGGAGGGGGCAGTCGAACACTGAAGCTTTCTTT.

The genes are TRBV29-1 and TRBJ2-5, with TRBD2 matching over 8 bases. J gave up 6 bases and V 2 bases, and 11 bases lay outside the gene matches. The CDR3 length is 15 residues. Germline assignment: CDR1 SQVTM and CDR2 ANQGSEA. DNA of the CDR3: TGCAGCGTTGAACGGCGGGGGGTGGCCTTGAAGACCCAGTACTTC. Its translation: CSVERRGVALKTQYF.

V is TRBV4-3 and J is TRBJ1-4; 7 bases are a match to TRBD1. The CDR3 totals 15 residues. The J segment lost 7 bases and the V segment lost 6 bases, leaving 11 bases of the junction unmatched. The germline CDR1 and CDR2 sequences are LGHNA and YSLEER. CDR3 nucleotide sequence: TGCGCCAGCAGTCAAAGACAGGGCTTGGCTGAAAAACTGTTTTTT. Its protein product is CASSQRQGLAEKLFF.

This clone is labeled as medium-sized (0.01 to 0.1%). J is TRBJ2-1 and V is TRBV5-6; 11 positions agree with TRBD2. Trimming cost V 0 bases and J 6 bases; bases outside gene matches: 2. Germline V gene sequence: CDR1 SGHDT, CDR2 YYEEEE. The CDR3 extends over 15 amino acids. CDR3 loop: CASSLGLAGTNEQFF. The CDR3 DNA is TGTGCCAGCAGCTTGGGACTAGCGGGGACCAATGAGCAGTTCTTC.

This chain joins TRBV6-5 and TRBJ1-1; possible D gene TRBD1, 5 bases. CDR1 is MNHEY, CDR2 SVGAGI, per germline. The V end was cut by 6 bases, the J end by 7 bases, with 9 bases between. CDR3 size: 11 residues. The CDR3 nucleotides are TGTGCCAGCAGCCCGGGGGGTGAAGCTTTCTTT. Translation: CASSPGGEAFF.

The chain couples TRBV5-4 to TRBJ2-3; the D is unclear. With 4 bases removed from V and 0 bases from J, the gap between germline ends came to 12 bases. From germline, CDR1 is SGHNT and CDR2 YYREEE (reference sequence). CDR3 length: 15 residues. The CDR3 sequence is CASSRVTSSTDTQYF. The CDR3 bases are TGTGCCAGCAGCCGAGTCACATCAAGCACAGATACGCAGTATTTT.

This rearrangement joins TRBV30 to TRBJ2-7; D is perhaps TRBD1 (5 bases). CDR3 length equals 11 residues. In germline, CDR1 is GTSNPN, CDR2 SVGIG (reference sequence). The germline V and J ends were trimmed by 2 bases and 3 bases, with 5 bases remaining between them. The CDR3 sequence: CAWSQGYEQYF. The CDR3 bases are TGTGCCTGGAGTCAGGGCTACGAGCAGTACTTC.

This sequence joins TRBV13 and TRBJ1-2, with D maybe TRBD1 (5 bases). This CDR3 comprises 13 residues. Trimming removed 5 bases from V and 4 bases from J, with 11 bases in between. The V gene's germline CDR1 is PRHDT and CDR2 FYEKMQ (reference sequence). Written as DNA, the CDR3 is TGTGCCAGCAGCGTTCAGGGACTCTATGGCTACACCTTC. Protein product: CASSVQGLYGYTF. Together with reference TRBV13 and TRBJ1-2, the CDR3 gives the full variable domain: AAGVIQSPRHLIKEKRETATLKCYPIPRHDTVYWYQQGPGQDPQFLISFYEKMQSDKGSIPDRFSAQQFSDYHSELNMSSLELGDSALYFCASSVQGLYGYTFGSGTRLTVV.

This sequence joins TRBV29-1 and TRBJ1-1; D remains unclear. V dropped 5 bases and J dropped 0 bases, with 7 bases sitting between them. Per germline, CDR1 SQVTM and CDR2 ANQGSEA. This CDR3 region has 12 residues. In DNA, the CDR3 is TGCAGCGTTTATCCATTGAACACTGAAGCTTTCTTT. Translating gives CSVYPLNTEAFF.

The rearrangement joins TRBV5-6 to TRBJ2-2; D call uncertain. V was clipped by 4 bases and J by 3 bases, with 10 bases between them. Germline V gene data show CDR1 as SGHDT and CDR2 as YYEEEE. CDR3 length: 14 residues. CDR3 protein: CASSTQVDTGELFF. CDR3 bases: TGTGCCAGCAGCACTCAGGTAGACACCGGGGAGCTGTTTTTT.

V and J are TRBV30 and TRBJ1-6; 8 nucleotides match TRBD1. The trim removed 7 bases at V and 9 bases at J, leaving 8 bases unmatched. Germline V lookup: CDR1 GTSNPN, CDR2 SVGIG (reference sequence). The CDR3 extends over 13 amino acids. The CDR3 DNA reads as TGTGCCTTCCAGGGACAGGTTGGTTCACCCCTCCACTTT. Amino acids: CAFQGQVGSPLHF.